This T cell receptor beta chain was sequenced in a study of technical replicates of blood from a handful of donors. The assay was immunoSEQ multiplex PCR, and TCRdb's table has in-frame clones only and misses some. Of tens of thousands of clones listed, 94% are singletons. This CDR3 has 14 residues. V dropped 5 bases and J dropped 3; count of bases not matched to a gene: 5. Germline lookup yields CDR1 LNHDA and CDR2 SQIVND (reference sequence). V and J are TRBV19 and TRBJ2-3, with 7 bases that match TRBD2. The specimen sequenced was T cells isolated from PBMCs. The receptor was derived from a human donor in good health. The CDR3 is CASSVGGLTDTQYF. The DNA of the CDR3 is TGTGCCAGTAGTGTGGGAGGGCTGACAGATACGCAGTATTTT.